Below, 7 T cell receptor beta chains from the same sample are listed, as sequenced in a study of T-cell reconstitution after alpha-beta-depleted transplantation in children. Researchers prepared the TCRbeta library using unique molecular identifiers, the study reports. TCRdb reanalysed the PCR reads using MiXCR and keeps one entry per CDR3 protein. The table includes 400,000 to 550,000 distinct CDR3 sequences, approximately 10% detected once. This material consisted of PBMCs, taken before TCRalphabeta/CD19-depleted stem cell transplant. The receptor set was obtained from a child younger than 10 with inherited bone marrow failure, due to receive a stem cell transplant.

The table lists this clonotype with many counts. V usage is TRBV12-3 or TRBV12-4 and J usage is TRBJ2-1; D possibly uses TRBD1 or TRBD2 (5 bases each). Trimming shortened V by 4 bases and J by 2 bases, and 15 bases separated the two germline ends. The CDR3 spans 16 residues. In DNA form, the CDR3 reads TGTGCCAGCAGTTACCGGGACGGACTTACCTACAATGAGCAGTTCTTC. Translated, it gives CASSYRDGLTYNEQFF.

The chain couples TRBV7-8 to TRBJ2-1; a weak D match, TRBD2 (7 bases). Germline CDR1 is SGHVS and CDR2 is FQNEAQ. V was pared by 3 bases and J by 4 bases, with 22 bases between. The CDR3 loop spans 18 amino acids. DNA of the CDR3: TGTGCCAGCAGCTTTAGTATCGGATTGGGGGGGGCATACAATGAGCAGTTCTTC. Its translation is CASSFSIGLGGAYNEQFF. Combining the CDR3 with reference TRBV7-8 and TRBJ2-1 gives the whole variable domain GAGVSQSPRYKVAKRGQDVALRCDPISGHVSLFWYQQALGQGPEFLTYFQNEAQLDKSGLPSDRFFAERPEGSVSTLKIQRTQQEDSAVYLCASSFSIGLGGAYNEQFFGPGTRLTVL.

A remark on this clonotype: A read error may explain this, as a much larger clone is one base away. The rearrangement uses TRBV5-1 and TRBJ2-3, with 10 bases lining up with TRBD2. CDR1 is SGHRS and CDR2 is YFSETQ in the germline V gene. This CDR3 is 16 amino acids long. Trimming at V came to 3 bases and at J to 5 bases, leaving 9 bases not matched to a gene. The CDR3 bases are TGCGCCAGCAGCTCGATTGGGACTAGCGTTCGAGATACGCAGTATTTT. Residues: CASSSIGTSVRDTQYF. The entire variable domain, with the rest obtained from reference TRBV5-1 and TRBJ2-3, is as follows: KAGVTQTPRYLIKTRGQQVTLSCSPISGHRSVSWYQQTPGQGLQFLFEYFSETQRNKGNFPGRFSGRQFSNSRSEMNVSTLELGDSALYLCASSSIGTSVRDTQYFGPGTRLTVL.

This clonotype has ten or more counts. The J gene is TRBJ2-1, the V gene TRBV12-3 or TRBV12-4, with D hard to call. CDR3 length equals 12 residues. V lost 6 bases, J lost 5 bases, and 8 bases lay in between. The CDR3 loop is CASSLTDNEQFF. CDR3 nucleotide sequence: TGTGCCAGCAGCCTCACCGACAATGAGCAGTTCTTC.

This clonotype showed up many times. The chain joins TRBV28 to TRBJ2-2; TRBD1 might be the D (6 bases). The CDR3 loop spans 14 amino acids. Trimming removed 5 bases from V and 1 base from J, with 8 bases in between. Germline loops: CDR1 MDHEN, CDR2 SYDVKM. The CDR3 DNA follows: TGTGCCAGCAGTGGGGGCGGGAACACCGGGGAGCTGTTTTTT. Translating it yields CASSGGGNTGELFF.

This clonotype was recorded at least ten times. The chain uses TRBV29-1 and TRBJ2-5; D gene unclear. This CDR3 comprises 12 residues. Germline V gives CDR1 SQVTM, CDR2 ANQGSEA. Trimming took 5 bases from V and 1 from J, leaving 8 bases between them. The CDR3 loop reads CSVIPFQETQYF. The CDR3 coding sequence is TGCAGCGTTATTCCCTTCCAAGAGACCCAGTACTTC.

This clonotype has a count of ten or more. The chain recombines TRBV6-5 with TRBJ2-1; perhaps TRBD2 as D (5 bases). Per the germline V gene, CDR1 is MNHEY and CDR2 is SVGAGI. This CDR3 region has 14 residues. The V gene lost 2 bases and the J gene lost 9 bases, with 14 bases spanning the gap. CDR3 sequence reads: CASSYGTSDGEQFF. The CDR3 DNA is TGTGCCAGCAGTTACGGAACTAGTGATGGTGAGCAGTTCTTC.